Presented here are 26 T cell receptor beta chains from one specimen sequenced in a study of T cells in Graves' hyperthyroidism and ophthalmopathy. TCR beta CDR3 region amplification was performed from RNA transcripts. Using the HTBI primer set, a first-round RT-PCR was run on the TCR CDR3. TCRdb independently ran MiXCR on the multiplex PCR reads; one entry per CDR3 protein. The data show approximately 570,000 distinct CDR3 sequences, around 20% seen once. The specimen was blood. All receptors come from a middle-aged man with Graves' ophthalmopathy.

The rearrangement links TRBV14 to TRBJ2-1; TRBD2 matches at 15 bases. Per germline, CDR1 SGHDN and CDR2 FVKESK. The V and J ends lost 5 bases and 9 bases, in that order; junction bases with no gene match: 5. The CDR3 loop spans 15 amino acids. The CDR3 DNA reads TGTGCCAGCAGCGTCGGACTAGCGGGGGGGGGTGAGCAGTTCTTC. Protein: CASSVGLAGGGEQFF.

This clonotype was observed many times. V gene TRBV18 combines with J gene TRBJ2-3; possibly TRBD1 or TRBD2 for D (5 bases each). Germline V gene sequence: CDR1 KGHSH, CDR2 LQKENI. V was shortened by 8 bases and J by 5 bases, with 23 bases between the two germline ends. The CDR3 is 16 residues long. CDR3 loop: CASHGQSRGYEDTQYF. CDR3 nucleotides: TGTGCCAGCCATGGTCAGAGTCGGGGCTACGAAGATACGCAGTATTTT.

This chain links TRBV15 with TRBJ2-7; 9 bases align to TRBD1. CDR1 and CDR2 (germline): LNHNV, YYDKDF (reference sequence). The CDR3 is made up of 14 amino acids. Trimming at V came to 3 bases and at J to 2 bases, leaving 2 bases not matched to a gene. The CDR3 DNA sequence: TGTGCCACCAGCAGCGGACAGGGGACCTACGAGCAGTACTTC. Translating it yields CATSSGQGTYEQYF.

The V gene is TRBV20-1, the J gene TRBJ2-1; 9 positions match TRBD2. J was trimmed by 8 bases and V by 1 base; bases with no gene match: 9. CDR1 and CDR2 from the germline V gene are DFQATT and SNEGSKA (reference sequence). CDR3 length equals 15 residues. The CDR3: CSARALAGPGDEQFF. The CDR3 nucleotides are TGCAGTGCTAGAGCTCTAGCGGGGCCAGGGGATGAGCAGTTCTTC.

This clonotype has ten or more counts. This rearrangement joins TRBV2 to TRBJ2-1, with TRBD2 matching over 14 bases. Looked up from germline, CDR1 is SNHLY and CDR2 is FYNNEI. Trimming cost V 8 bases and J 3 bases; bases outside gene matches: 9. The CDR3 is made up of 17 amino acids. The CDR3 is CASRGLAGVRVYNEQFF. The CDR3 DNA sequence: TGTGCCAGCCGGGGACTAGCGGGGGTAAGGGTCTACAATGAGCAGTTCTTC.

A note on this clonotype: A much larger clone is a single base away; this may be a read error. The J gene is TRBJ2-1, the V gene TRBV6-1, with D uncertain. The CDR3 totals 13 residues. Germline CDR1 MNHNS, CDR2 SASEGT. The CDR3 DNA reads as TGTGCCAGCCGGAAGGCGGCCTACAATGGGCAGTTCTTC. Its protein product is CASRKAAYNGQFF.

This clonotype came up many times. The chain recombines TRBV6-1 with TRBJ2-5, with 8 nucleotides matching TRBD2. Germline V gives CDR1 MNHNS, CDR2 SASEGT. V gave up 5 bases and J gave up 1 base; unmatched junction bases: 9. There are 16 residues in the CDR3. The CDR3: CASSYIGGGLQETQYF. The CDR3 region has the DNA TGTGCCAGCAGTTATATAGGCGGGGGGCTCCAAGAGACCCAGTACTTC.

The chain has TRBV5-4 and TRBJ1-5; D perhaps matches TRBD1 (5 bases). This CDR3 has 15 amino acids. Trimming cost V 2 bases and J 4 bases, with 13 bases left between them. Germline CDR1 is SGHNT and CDR2 is YYREEE (reference sequence). The CDR3 nucleotides are TGTGCCAGCAGCTTAGGGGCCCCGGGTAATCAGCCCCAGCATTTT. Translated: CASSLGAPGNQPQHF. Based on the CDR3 plus reference TRBV5-4 and TRBJ1-5, the full variable domain is ETGVTQSPTHLIKTRGQQVTLRCSSQSGHNTVSWYQQALGQGPQFIFQYYREEENGRGNFPPRFSGLQFPNYSSELNVNALELDDSALYLCASSLGAPGNQPQHFGDGTRLSIL.

This clonotype occurred a few times. This rearrangement joins TRBV11-2 to TRBJ2-5; maybe TRBD2 (5 bases). V lost 3 bases, J lost 0 bases, and 17 bases lay in between. CDR1 is SGHAT and CDR2 is FQNNGV in the germline V gene. The CDR3 runs to 17 residues. CDR3 amino acids: CASSFLEVASHQETQYF. CDR3 nucleotide sequence: TGTGCCAGCAGCTTCCTCGAGGTAGCGTCCCACCAAGAGACCCAGTACTTC.

This sequence joins TRBV11-2 and TRBJ2-7; 14 positions match TRBD2. Losses at the gene ends were 8 bases for V and 5 bases for J; bases not matched to a gene: 20. Germline V gene sequence: CDR1 SGHAT, CDR2 FQNNGV. The CDR3 extends over 19 amino acids. CDR3 in amino acids: CASGYPPTGTSGRRDEQYF. The CDR3, as DNA: TGTGCCAGCGGATACCCCCCTACCGGGACTAGCGGGAGAAGGGACGAGCAGTACTTC.

This clonotype was recorded a few times. J is TRBJ2-1 and V is TRBV12-3 or TRBV12-4; 7 nucleotides agree with TRBD2. The junction had 13 bases not matched to a gene; V was cut back by 6 bases and J by 5 bases. This CDR3 has 16 residues. The DNA for the CDR3 is TGTGCCAGCAGCCTAAAGCGGGACTCCACTCACAATGAGCAGTTCTTC. Residues: CASSLKRDSTHNEQFF.

This clonotype appeared a few times. The V call is TRBV24-1, the J call TRBJ1-2, with D perhaps TRBD1 (5 bases). CDR1 and CDR2 (germline): KGHDR, SFDVKD. V dropped 2 bases and J dropped 8 bases, with 20 bases sitting between them. The CDR3 runs 16 residues. The DNA of the CDR3 is TGTGCCACCAGTGATTCCTCTTTAGGGCAGAAGGGGGGCTACACCTTC. Amino acid sequence: CATSDSSLGQKGGYTF.

This clonotype occurred many times. The CDR3 spells CASRRGGTYGYTF. CDR3 sequence (DNA): TGTGCCAGCAGGCGAGGGGGCACCTATGGCTACACCTTC. This chain uses TRBV12-3 or TRBV12-4 with TRBJ1-2, with 7 nucleotides matching TRBD1. The V gene end was trimmed by 6 bases and the J gene end by 4 bases; junction bases not matched to a gene: 5. The CDR3 covers 13 residues.

The rearrangement uses TRBV24-1 and TRBJ2-6; D not certain. CDR3 length: 13 residues. Germline-derived CDR1 and CDR2 are KGHDR and SFDVKD. Trimming stripped 9 bases from V and 0 bases from J, with 5 bases between. The CDR3 DNA is TGTGCCACCGCCACCTCTGGGGCCAACGTCCTGACTTTC. Protein sequence: CATATSGANVLTF.

This clonotype was counted ten times or more. This chain connects TRBV7-9 to TRBJ2-7; D is ambiguous. V lost 5 bases and J 0 bases, leaving 11 bases between the germline ends. The CDR3 has 14 residues. Germline-derived CDR1 and CDR2 are SEHNR and FQNEAQ (reference sequence). The CDR3 bases are TGTGCCAGCAGCCCGACTTCTAGCTCCTACGAGCAGTACTTC. It codes for CASSPTSSSYEQYF. Filled out from reference TRBV7-9 and TRBJ2-7, the complete variable domain reads DTGVSQNPRHKITKRGQNVTFRCDPISEHNRLYWYRQTLGQGPEFLTYFQNEAQLEKSRLLSDRFSAERPKGSFSTLEIQRTEQGDSAMYLCASSPTSSSYEQYFGPGTRLTVT.

The chain uses TRBV5-1 and TRBJ2-2; D gene unclear. The germline V gene encodes CDR1 SGHRS and CDR2 YFSETQ. The V and J ends lost 4 bases and 4 bases respectively, with 11 bases between them. This CDR3 has 14 amino acids. CDR3 DNA sequence: TGCGCCAGCAGCCGGTGGCCGGGCACCGGGGAGCTGTTTTTT. Protein product: CASSRWPGTGELFF. The full variable domain, with the rest looked up from reference TRBV5-1 and TRBJ2-2, is KAGVTQTPRYLIKTRGQQVTLSCSPISGHRSVSWYQQTPGQGLQFLFEYFSETQRNKGNFPGRFSGRQFSNSRSEMNVSTLELGDSALYLCASSRWPGTGELFFGEGSRLTVL.

This CDR3 reads CAITSGQSHAVDTQYF. The CDR3, as DNA: TGTGCCATCACCTCAGGACAGTCCCACGCGGTAGATACGCAGTATTTT. The chain couples TRBV10-3 to TRBJ2-3; tentative D call: TRBD1 (6 bases). V lost 7 bases and J lost 5, with 22 bases in between. The CDR3 runs 16 residues. The V gene's germline CDR1 is ENHRY and CDR2 SYGVKD.

The chain recombines TRBV6-2 or TRBV6-3 with TRBJ2-1, with D perhaps matching TRBD1 (6 bases). The germline V and J ends were trimmed by 0 bases and 2 bases, with 14 bases remaining between them. The CDR3 is 17 amino acids. The germline V gene has CDR1 MNHEY and CDR2 SVGEGT. CDR3 region: CASSYSIHRVPYNEQFF. The CDR3 DNA follows: TGTGCCAGCAGTTACTCGATCCACAGGGTCCCCTACAATGAGCAGTTCTTC.

This clonotype was counted ten times or more. The chain uses TRBV28 and TRBJ2-5, with TRBD2 matching 7 bases. CDR1 and CDR2 (germline): MDHEN, SYDVKM. V shed 8 bases and J 0 bases; nucleotides not matched to a gene: 3. This CDR3 spans 13 amino acids. As DNA, the CDR3 is TGTGCCAGCTGGCGGGGGAACCAAGAGACCCAGTACTTC. Residues: CASWRGNQETQYF.

A note on this clonotype: At one boundary the junction diverges from the germline segment, which might be a read error. The V and J genes are TRBV20-1 and TRBJ2-1; D might be TRBD2 (5 bases). The CDR3 extends over 14 amino acids. Germline V gene lookup returns CDR1 DFQATT and CDR2 SNEGSKA (reference sequence). The CDR3 DNA reads TGCAGTGCCAGAGCGGCTGGCCCCGGCAATGAGCAGTTCTTC. Its protein is CSARAAGPGNEQFF.

A remark on this clonotype: A single base separates this from a much larger clone, so it may be a read error. V usage is TRBV6-1 and J usage is TRBJ1-1; no definite D call. The CDR3 covers 14 residues. From germline, CDR1 is MNHNS and CDR2 SASEGT. Here the CDR3 reads CASRPPERNTEASF. CDR3 bases: TGTGCCAGCAGACCCCCCGAACGGAACACTGAAGCTTCCTTT.

This clonotype was seen repeatedly, ten times or more. This sequence joins TRBV12-3 or TRBV12-4 and TRBJ2-3; 8 nucleotides match TRBD2. The CDR3 is made up of 15 amino acids. With V trimmed by 5 bases and J by 2 bases, 6 bases remained unmatched. CDR3 coding DNA: TGTGCCAGCAGTCCTAGCGGGCTATCCACAGATACGCAGTATTTT. This encodes CASSPSGLSTDTQYF.

This clonotype was observed a few times. The CDR3 spells CASSLAGTANYEQYF. In DNA form, the CDR3 reads TGCGCCAGCAGCTTGGCCGGGACAGCAAACTACGAGCAGTACTTC. The chain combines TRBV5-1 with TRBJ2-7; TRBD1 aligns across 7 bases. The CDR3 sequence is 15 residues long. CDR1 and CDR2 (germline): SGHRS, YFSETQ. With V trimmed by 0 bases and J by 3 bases, 6 bases remained unmatched. Full variable domain (remainder filled in from reference TRBV5-1 and TRBJ2-7): KAGVTQTPRYLIKTRGQQVTLSCSPISGHRSVSWYQQTPGQGLQFLFEYFSETQRNKGNFPGRFSGRQFSNSRSEMNVSTLELGDSALYLCASSLAGTANYEQYFGPGTRLTVT.

This clonotype occurred many times. The chain uses TRBV7-2 and TRBJ2-7; no definite D call. Germline V gene lookup returns CDR1 SGHTA and CDR2 FQGNSA. This CDR3 spans 15 amino acids. Trimming removed 6 bases from V and 2 bases from J, with 17 bases in between. Written as DNA, the CDR3 is TGTGCCAGCAGTCACCCCACAAACTGGCCCTACGAGCAGTACTTC. Translated: CASSHPTNWPYEQYF.

The chain joins TRBV7-2 to TRBJ2-1; D might be TRBD1 (6 bases). CDR3 length: 13 amino acids. Trimming left V 2 bases short and J 8 bases short, with 10 bases between. Germline-derived CDR1 and CDR2 are SGHTA and FQGNSA. The CDR3 DNA follows: TGTGCCAGCAGCTTAAAACAGGGTTATGAGCAGTTCTTC. Translated: CASSLKQGYEQFF.

This clonotype appeared a few times. The chain combines TRBV19 with TRBJ1-5; D is unclear. The V and J ends lost 4 bases and 2 bases respectively, with 9 bases between them. This CDR3 spans 14 amino acids. The germline CDR1 and CDR2 sequences are LNHDA and SQIVND (reference sequence). CDR3 in amino acids: CASSRQDGNQPQHF. CDR3 bases: TGTGCCAGTAGTAGGCAAGACGGCAATCAGCCCCAGCATTTT.